This T cell receptor (beta chain) emerged from a study of blood T cell dynamics during melanoma immunotherapy. Overall study results and limits: Whether repertoire-driving clones were melanoma-specific could not be determined. PBMC repertoires of eventual disease-control patients split at W3 into clonality or diversity gains.

Details on this clone: Its antigen is unidentified.

This CDR3 has 16 amino acids. The germline V gene encodes CDR1 SNHLY and CDR2 FYNNEI. Trimming cost V 4 bases and J 2 bases, with 18 bases left between them. The method was immunoSEQ multiplex PCR; TCRdb's version includes in-frame clones alone and lacks a portion of them. Of roughly 9,500 clones listed, around 90% are singletons. Stated time point: pre-treatment baseline. One draw preceded checkpoint blockade; another followed its first cycle at week 3. Prior systemic cancer therapy, immunosuppressant use and other active malignancies excluded patients. This receptor was taken from a human donor with melanoma. The genes are TRBV2 and TRBJ2-7, with D uncertain. The specimen comprised blood, sampled from a patient treated with checkpoint blockade. CDR3 DNA: TGTGCCAGCAGTGCAGCCTCGGAAGGTCGGGCCTACGAGCAGTACTTC. Encoded protein: CASSAASEGRAYEQYF.